The 8 T cell receptor beta chains below all came from one sample that was sequenced in a study of monozygotic twins with inflammatory bowel disease. TCRdb reprocessed the 5' RACE reads and stores each CDR3 protein as one record, lacking DNA. The sample table sets out some 450,000 distinct CDR3 sequences. Sequencing was done on a sample of blood. The receptors stem from a human donor with ulcerative colitis or Crohn's disease, or a healthy co-twin of an affected twin (not recorded which).

The rearrangement links TRBV19 to TRBJ1-1. Germline V gene lookup returns CDR1 LNHDA and CDR2 SQIVND (reference sequence). The CDR3 sequence is 13 residues long. CDR3: CASSIIENTEAFF.

The chain links TRBV7-2 to TRBJ2-5; the TRBD1 assignment by TCRdb is unverifiable without DNA. This CDR3 contains 16 residues. Germline-derived CDR1 and CDR2 are SGHTA and FQGNSA. CDR3 amino acids: CASSLSGQGAPETQYF.

This chain links TRBV20-1 with TRBJ2-5; lacking DNA, the TRBD2 call made by TCRdb goes unchecked. Germline loops: CDR1 DFQATT, CDR2 SNEGSKA (reference sequence). The CDR3 is made up of 14 amino acids. CDR3 sequence: CSARKALEAETQYF.

Here the CDR3 reads CASSLLAGGSEQYF. V and J are TRBV18 and TRBJ2-7; with no DNA, the TCRdb D assignment of TRBD2 cannot be verified. The germline CDR1 and CDR2 sequences are KGHSH and LQKENI. This CDR3 comprises 14 residues.

The V and J genes are TRBV3-1 and TRBJ2-3; as DNA is missing, the TRBD2 call by TCRdb cannot be tested. The CDR3 sequence is 19 residues long. Germline CDR1 LGHDT, CDR2 YNNKEL (reference sequence). The chain's CDR3 is CASSSVHSGTPVGLGTQYF.

This sequence joins TRBV29-1 and TRBJ1-1. Germline V gene data show CDR1 as SQVTM and CDR2 as ANQGSEA. The CDR3 contains 13 residues. CDR3: CSVLTAVNTEAFF.

The chain employs TRBV29-1 and TRBJ1-4; TCRdb outputs TRBD1, but without DNA this stays unchecked. Per the germline V gene, CDR1 is SQVTM and CDR2 is ANQGSEA. CDR3 length: 15 amino acids. The CDR3 spells CSVQGGTGTNEKLFF.

The V call is TRBV19, the J call TRBJ1-2. CDR3 length: 13 residues. CDR1 is LNHDA and CDR2 is SQIVND in the germline V gene (reference sequence). The CDR3 protein is CASSQGPTNGYTF.